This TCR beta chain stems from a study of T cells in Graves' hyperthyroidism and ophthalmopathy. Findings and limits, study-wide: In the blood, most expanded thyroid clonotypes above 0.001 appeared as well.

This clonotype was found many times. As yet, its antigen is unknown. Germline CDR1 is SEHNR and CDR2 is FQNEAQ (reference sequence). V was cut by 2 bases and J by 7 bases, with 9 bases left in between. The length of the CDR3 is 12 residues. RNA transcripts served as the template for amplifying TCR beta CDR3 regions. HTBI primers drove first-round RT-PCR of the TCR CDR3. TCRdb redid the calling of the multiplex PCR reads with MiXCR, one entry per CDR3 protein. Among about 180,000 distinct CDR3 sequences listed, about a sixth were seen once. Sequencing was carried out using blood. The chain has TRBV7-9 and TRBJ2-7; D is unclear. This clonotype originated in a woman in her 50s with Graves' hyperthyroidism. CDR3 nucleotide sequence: TGTGCCAGCAGCTTAATTGGAACAGAGCAGTACTTC. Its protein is CASSLIGTEQYF.